The 27 T cell receptor beta chains given below trace back to one sample, sequenced in a study of blood T cell repertoires in COVID-19 (dated by TCRdb to 2018 to 2021). Libraries came from the immunoSEQ multiplex PCR assay. The source is immuneACCESS, and TCRdb retained only in-frame sequences with V and J called. Part of the clones is not carried over; for the studies checked, unresolved V genes explain less than half of this, and the remainder is unexplained. Within this sample are 100,000 to 150,000 clones, with about 90% of them counted one time only. The ten most abundant clones make up 7.7% of the sample. Sequencing was performed on peripheral blood. The receptors originated from a human donor in a cohort sampled during active COVID-19.

The J gene is TRBJ2-2, the V gene TRBV20-1, with D perhaps TRBD2 (5 bases). This CDR3 has 17 amino acids. Trimming took off 3 bases at V and 0 bases at J, with 17 bases between the two ends. Germline V gene sequence: CDR1 DFQATT, CDR2 SNEGSKA (reference sequence). CDR3 bases: TGCAGTGCTAGTCCCAGCCGGGGAGCGGCGAACACCGGGGAGCTGTTTTTT. Its translation: CSASPSRGAANTGELFF.

The chain links TRBV20-1 to TRBJ1-5; D not certain. The CDR3 runs to 11 residues. Germline V CDR1 and CDR2: DFQATT, SNEGSKA (reference sequence). Trimming took 6 bases from V and 5 from J, leaving 8 bases between them. CDR3 protein: CSAPGHQPQHF. The CDR3, as DNA: TGCAGTGCCCCAGGTCATCAGCCCCAGCATTTT.

This clone was detected once. This sequence joins TRBV9 and TRBJ1-3; D is unclear. The germline V and J ends were trimmed by 1 base and 0 bases, with 8 bases remaining between them. The germline V gene has CDR1 SGDLS and CDR2 YYNGEE. CDR3 length: 15 residues. CDR3 DNA sequence: TGTGCCAGCAGCGTAACAGCCGTCTCTGGAAACACCATATATTTT. Translating gives CASSVTAVSGNTIYF.

V and J are TRBV27 and TRBJ2-3; 11 nucleotides align to TRBD2. Germline CDR1 is MNHEY and CDR2 is SMNVEV (reference sequence). The V segment lost 5 bases and the J segment 7 bases; nucleotides outside the gene matches: 11. The CDR3 sequence is 16 residues long. The CDR3 bases are TGTGCCAGCAGTCATTTAGCGGGAGGGCCTCCGCATACGCAGTATTTT. As protein: CASSHLAGGPPHTQYF.

This chain joins TRBV24-1 and TRBJ2-5, with D perhaps matching TRBD1 (6 bases). Germline values: CDR1 KGHDR, CDR2 SFDVKD. The CDR3 is made up of 17 amino acids. Deletions cut 5 bases from V and 2 bases from J, with 20 bases between. DNA of the CDR3: TGTGCCACCAGTGTACAGGGTAGGATGGGGCTTCAAGAGACCCAGTACTTC. This translates into CATSVQGRMGLQETQYF.

The rearrangement links TRBV6-5 to TRBJ1-6, with D maybe TRBD1 (5 bases). The CDR3 has 13 residues. Per germline, CDR1 MNHEY and CDR2 SVGAGI. V lost 6 bases and J lost 9, with 12 bases in between. CDR3 region: CASRDTGGSPLHF. As DNA, the CDR3 is TGTGCCAGCAGGGACACCGGGGGTTCACCCCTCCACTTT.

This chain connects TRBV11-1 to TRBJ2-3, with TRBD2 identical over 9 bases. Germline CDR1 is SGHAT and CDR2 is FQDESV (reference sequence). CDR3 size: 16 residues. Trimming removed 3 bases from V and 0 bases from J; junction bases left unmatched: 4. CDR3 DNA sequence: TGTGCCAGCAGCTTGAGACTAGCGGTTAGCACAGATACGCAGTATTTT. Residues: CASSLRLAVSTDTQYF. The entire variable domain, with the rest obtained from reference TRBV11-1 and TRBJ2-3, is as follows: EAEVAQSPRYKITEKSQAVAFWCDPISGHATLYWYRQILGQGPELLVQFQDESVVDDSQLPKDRFSAERLKGVDSTLKIQPAELGDSAMYLCASSLRLAVSTDTQYFGPGTRLTVL.

V gene TRBV3-1 (or the pseudogene TRBV3-2) combines with J gene TRBJ2-6, with 7 bases fitting TRBD2. The V and J ends lost 7 bases and 4 bases, in that order; junction bases with no gene match: 7. This CDR3 is built from 15 residues. Germline CDR1 and CDR2: LGHDT and YNNKEL (reference sequence). The CDR3 DNA follows: TGTGCCAGCACTAAGCGGGGCTCCGGGGCCAACGTCCTGACTTTC. This sequence encodes CASTKRGSGANVLTF.

The chain combines TRBV11-2 with TRBJ2-1; 12 bases fit TRBD2. The CDR3 runs to 17 residues. With 5 bases clipped from V and 8 bases from J, the junction kept 13 bases outside the gene matches. Germline values: CDR1 SGHAT, CDR2 FQNNGV. Here the CDR3 reads CASSPRSSGRASDEQFF. In DNA, the CDR3 is TGTGCCAGCAGCCCCCGGTCTAGCGGGAGGGCCTCGGATGAGCAGTTCTTC. The full variable domain, rest sourced from reference TRBV11-2 and TRBJ2-1, is EAGVAQSPRYKIIEKRQSVAFWCNPISGHATLYWYQQILGQGPKLLIQFQNNGVVDDSQLPKDRFSAERLKGVDSTLKIQPAKLEDSAVYLCASSPRSSGRASDEQFFGPGTRLTVL.

V gene TRBV7-3 combines with J gene TRBJ1-6; perhaps TRBD1 as D (5 bases). Trimming pared 0 bases from V and 5 bases from J, leaving 11 bases between. The CDR3 has 16 residues. In germline, CDR1 is SGHTA, CDR2 FQGTGA. The CDR3 sequence is CASSLTGQGDNSPLHF. The CDR3 nucleotides are TGTGCCAGCAGCTTAACGGGCCAGGGCGATAATTCACCCCTCCACTTT.

The V gene is TRBV12-3 or TRBV12-4, the J gene TRBJ2-7; D might be TRBD2 (5 bases). The CDR3 loop spans 13 amino acids. Trimming removed 5 bases at V and 4 bases at J, with 12 bases between. The CDR3 region is CASSRGSLYEQYF. The CDR3 DNA reads as TGTGCCAGCAGTCGAGGGTCTTTATACGAGCAGTACTTC.

This chain connects TRBV6-5 to TRBJ1-2, with D hard to call. The CDR3 has 12 amino acids. V dropped 1 base and J dropped 8 bases, with 8 bases sitting between them. Germline V CDR1 and CDR2: MNHEY, SVGAGI. CDR3 sequence reads: CASSYWGGGYTF. The CDR3 DNA reads as TGTGCCAGCAGTTACTGGGGAGGAGGCTACACCTTC.

The V and J genes are TRBV18 and TRBJ2-1; TRBD2 agrees at 13 bases. Looked up from germline, CDR1 is KGHSH and CDR2 is LQKENI. The CDR3 length is 17 residues. J was trimmed by 6 bases and V by 0 bases; bases with no gene match: 5. CDR3 residues: CASSPPGRLAGGNEQFF. For the CDR3, the DNA is TGTGCCAGCTCACCACCGGGGAGACTAGCGGGGGGCAATGAGCAGTTCTTC.

As regards this clone: Germline is not matched at one junction end, which may reflect a read error. The chain uses TRBV30 and TRBJ2-5, with 7 positions matching TRBD2. This CDR3 has 15 amino acids. CDR1 and CDR2 (germline): GTSNPN, SVGIG (reference sequence). Here the CDR3 DNA reads TGTGCCTGGAGTGGTATGGGCTGGAGGCGGGAGAACCAGTACTTC. Protein product: CAWSGMGWRRENQYF.

The chain combines TRBV4-2 with TRBJ2-7; 10 bases agree with TRBD2. The V gene's germline CDR1 is LGHNA and CDR2 YNFKEQ. This CDR3 spans 15 amino acids. V shed 1 base and J 4 bases; nucleotides not matched to a gene: 4. CDR3 protein: CASSQAVSGRYEQYF. CDR3 bases: TGTGCCAGCAGCCAAGCAGTTAGCGGGAGGTACGAGCAGTACTTC.

The chain joins TRBV5-1 to TRBJ2-3; D perhaps matches TRBD1 (6 bases). There are 15 residues in the CDR3. Germline V gene lookup returns CDR1 SGHRS and CDR2 YFSETQ. V lost 4 bases and J 0 bases, leaving 12 bases between the germline ends. In DNA form, the CDR3 reads TGCGCCAGCAGCGCGACAGGAGACAGCACAGATACGCAGTATTTT. This sequence encodes CASSATGDSTDTQYF.

This clone was counted a few times. The rearrangement joins TRBV19 to TRBJ1-2; a weak D match, TRBD1 (5 bases). Germline V gene lookup returns CDR1 LNHDA and CDR2 SQIVND (reference sequence). The V end lost 10 bases, the J end lost 4 bases, and 19 bases lay between the germline ends. The CDR3 contains 14 residues. The CDR3 sequence is CATSRSPQGYGYTF. CDR3 in DNA: TGTGCCACAAGTCGGAGTCCCCAGGGCTATGGCTACACCTTC.

CDR3 sequence: CATQIGVTAPLHF. CDR3 DNA sequence: TGTGCCACCCAAATAGGGGTAACGGCACCCCTCCACTTT. The gene calls are TRBV7-8 and TRBJ1-6; a possible D gene is TRBD1 (5 bases). Between the trimmed V and J ends, which lost 10 bases and 11 bases, there was a span of 18 bases. Germline CDR1 is SGHVS and CDR2 is FQNEAQ. This CDR3 region has 13 residues.

The genes are TRBV18 and TRBJ1-1, with D perhaps matching TRBD1 (6 bases). V was cut by 1 base and J by 4 bases, with 10 bases left in between. Germline loops: CDR1 KGHSH, CDR2 LQKENI. The CDR3 runs to 14 residues. CDR3 in DNA: TGTGCCAGCTCACCACTTACAGGGTTCACTGAAGCTTTCTTT. It yields the protein CASSPLTGFTEAFF. The complete variable domain, with remaining parts taken from reference TRBV18 and TRBJ1-1, reads NAGVMQNPRHLVRRRGQEARLRCSPMKGHSHVYWYRQLPEEGLKFMVYLQKENIIDESGMPKERFSAEFPKEGPSILRIQQVVRGDSAAYFCASSPLTGFTEAFFGQGTRLTVV.

This rearrangement joins TRBV24-1 to TRBJ2-7; 7 nucleotides line up with TRBD2. The CDR3 totals 17 residues. CDR1 KGHDR and CDR2 SFDVKD come from the germline V gene. V dropped 4 bases and J dropped 3; count of bases not matched to a gene: 14. CDR3 residues: CATSEGGGSRENYEQYF. The CDR3, as DNA: TGTGCCACCAGTGAGGGGGGGGGATCTAGGGAGAACTACGAGCAGTACTTC.

The chain carries TRBV18 and TRBJ1-1, with a weak D call TRBD1 (5 bases). Between the trimmed V and J ends, which lost 1 base and 6 bases, there was a span of 9 bases. CDR3 length equals 13 residues. Germline loops: CDR1 KGHSH, CDR2 LQKENI. The CDR3 reads CASSPQGLAEAFF. Here the CDR3 DNA reads TGTGCCAGCTCACCACAGGGGTTGGCTGAAGCTTTCTTT.

The V call is TRBV19, the J call TRBJ1-3, with TRBD1 identical over 8 bases. Germline V gene lookup returns CDR1 LNHDA and CDR2 SQIVND (reference sequence). The V segment lost 0 bases and the J segment 2 bases; nucleotides outside the gene matches: 6. CDR3 length equals 17 residues. The CDR3 bases are TGTGCCAGTAGTATAGATGGGGACAGGACCGCTGGAAACACCATATATTTT. It codes for CASSIDGDRTAGNTIYF.

The chain links TRBV19 to TRBJ2-3, with a possible D match to TRBD2 (5 bases). V lost 2 bases, J lost 1 base, and 13 bases lay in between. Germline CDR1 is LNHDA and CDR2 is SQIVND (reference sequence). The CDR3 contains 16 residues. In DNA, the CDR3 is TGTGCCAGTAGTATAAGGGCGGGTCCTGGCACAGATACGCAGTATTTT. This sequence encodes CASSIRAGPGTDTQYF.

The chain has TRBV28 and TRBJ2-3; 11 nucleotides agree with TRBD2. Germline lookup yields CDR1 MDHEN and CDR2 SYDVKM. The CDR3 has 16 residues. After removal of 5 bases from V and 4 bases from J, the junction contained 8 bases not matched to a gene. CDR3 residues: CASSPRTSGQSDTQYF. CDR3 in DNA: TGTGCCAGCAGTCCTCGGACTAGCGGGCAGTCAGATACGCAGTATTTT. The full variable domain, rest sourced from reference TRBV28 and TRBJ2-3, is DVKVTQSSRYLVKRTGEKVFLECVQDMDHENMFWYRQDPGLGLRLIYFSYDVKMKEKGDIPEGYSVSREKKERFSLILESASTNQTSMYLCASSPRTSGQSDTQYFGPGTRLTVL.

V usage is TRBV3-1 (or the pseudogene TRBV3-2) and J usage is TRBJ1-1, with 7 bases that match TRBD1. Trimming at V came to 4 bases and at J to 5 bases, leaving 7 bases not matched to a gene. Germline V gene lookup returns CDR1 LGHDT and CDR2 YNNKEL (reference sequence). This CDR3 has 14 amino acids. The CDR3 spells CASSLRQGRTEAFF. The CDR3 DNA reads TGTGCCAGCAGCCTAAGACAGGGTAGGACTGAAGCTTTCTTT.

The CDR3 loop is CASSQFRQETQYF. CDR3 DNA: TGCGCCAGCAGCCAGTTCAGACAAGAGACCCAGTACTTC. The chain is built from TRBV4-1 and TRBJ2-5, with D unresolved. This CDR3 has 13 amino acids. Per germline, CDR1 MGHRA and CDR2 YSYEKL. Deletions cut 3 bases from V and 2 bases from J, with 7 bases between.

The chain uses TRBV3-1 (or the pseudogene TRBV3-2) and TRBJ2-7; TRBD1 matches at 9 bases. Trimming took 3 bases from V and 6 from J; bases not matched to a gene: 9. Germline V gene sequence: CDR1 LGHDT, CDR2 YNNKEL (reference sequence). This CDR3 comprises 15 residues. The CDR3 reads CASSHQGQGNSEQYF. The CDR3, as DNA: TGTGCCAGCAGCCACCAAGGACAGGGGAACAGCGAGCAGTACTTC.